This T cell receptor beta chain was documented in a study of shared clonotypes between healthy human individuals. Study-level findings and limits: When naive CD4 clonotypes were compared across several donors, around 5% were shared.

Regarding this clone: The target antigen is unknown.

Sequenced by immunoSEQ multiplex PCR; TCRdb stores in-frame clones only, minus some. This sample carries 1.5 million to 2.5 million clones, approximately 94% of them seen once, and the ten largest clones take 1% to 1.5%. The CDR3 is 17 residues long. Germline V lookup: CDR1 SGHVS, CDR2 FNYEAQ. With 1 base removed from V and 0 bases from J, the gap between germline ends came to 16 bases. CD8 cells classed as naive were CD45RO-negative and positively selected for CCR7, excluding terminally differentiated effector memory CD45RA+ cells. The rearrangement joins TRBV7-6 to TRBJ2-7; D is perhaps TRBD2 (6 bases). Sequencing input: naive CD8+ T cells sorted from blood. The receptor comes from a man between 18 and 35 years old in good health. The CDR3 DNA is TGTGCCAGCAGCTTAGAAGAGGGCGGGGTGCCCTCCTACGAGCAGTACTTC. It is translated as CASSLEEGGVPSYEQYF.